These 26 T cell receptor beta chains originate from one sample sequenced in a study of T cell responses to AZD1222 COVID-19 vaccine. TCRdb keeps only in-frame clones here, not all; method: immunoSEQ multiplex PCR. The data show 130,000 or so clones, approximately 90% seen once. The sequencing here drew on peripheral blood, taken on day 0 of AZD1222 vaccination. These receptors all stem from an adult in good health.

Only a few counts were recorded for this clone. The chain uses TRBV4-1 and TRBJ2-7, with 7 nucleotides matching TRBD1. The CDR3 is 17 amino acids. Germline V gene sequence: CDR1 MGHRA, CDR2 YSYEKL. Unmatched junction bases numbered 18, after V lost 7 bases and J lost 3 bases. The CDR3 spells CASTKLPPGQAYYEQYF. The CDR3, as DNA: TGCGCCAGCACCAAGCTCCCTCCAGGACAGGCATACTACGAGCAGTACTTC.

V usage is TRBV12-3 or TRBV12-4 and J usage is TRBJ1-1; D gene uncertain. This CDR3 has 12 amino acids. V shed 6 bases and J shed 5 bases, with 10 bases lying between them. CDR3 DNA sequence: TGTGCCAGCAGAGTAAGTGGAACTGAAGCTTTCTTT. It encodes CASRVSGTEAFF.

V usage is TRBV9 and J usage is TRBJ1-2, with 11 bases aligning to TRBD1. V was pared by 4 bases and J by 5 bases, with 10 bases of the junction left unmatched. The V gene's germline CDR1 is SGDLS and CDR2 YYNGEE. The CDR3 loop spans 16 amino acids. CDR3 protein: CASSTDGQGAWYGYTF. The CDR3 nucleotides read TGTGCCAGCAGCACAGACGGACAGGGGGCTTGGTATGGCTACACCTTC.

The chain is built from TRBV2 and TRBJ2-7, with D perhaps matching TRBD1 (5 bases). Trimming removed 6 bases at V and 5 bases at J, with 14 bases between. The CDR3 is made up of 13 amino acids. Germline V gives CDR1 SNHLY, CDR2 FYNNEI. The CDR3 coding sequence is TGTGCCAGCAGACCGGAATGGGGCGACGAGCAGTACTTC. Translated: CASRPEWGDEQYF.

The chain links TRBV5-1 to TRBJ1-1; D is ambiguous. The germline V gene has CDR1 SGHRS and CDR2 YFSETQ. The V end was cut by 6 bases, the J end by 0 bases, with 12 bases between. This CDR3 spans 14 amino acids. The CDR3 loop reads CASTGTAMNTEAFF. CDR3 DNA: TGCGCCAGCACAGGAACTGCTATGAACACTGAAGCTTTCTTT. Combining the CDR3 with reference TRBV5-1 and TRBJ1-1 gives the whole variable domain KAGVTQTPRYLIKTRGQQVTLSCSPISGHRSVSWYQQTPGQGLQFLFEYFSETQRNKGNFPGRFSGRQFSNSRSEMNVSTLELGDSALYLCASTGTAMNTEAFFGQGTRLTVV.

The gene calls are TRBV11-2 and TRBJ2-3, with a possible D match to TRBD1 (6 bases). The ends were cut back, 1 base at V and 4 bases at J, with 9 bases in the middle. CDR3 length: 14 residues. Per germline, CDR1 SGHAT and CDR2 FQNNGV. CDR3 in DNA: TGTGCCAGCAGCTTAGTACAGGGCCCAGATACGCAGTATTTT. Translation: CASSLVQGPDTQYF.

The chain recombines TRBV30 with TRBJ2-3; tentatively, D is TRBD1 or TRBD2 (6 bases each). Trimming cost V 4 bases and J 4 bases, with 21 bases left between them. Per germline, CDR1 GTSNPN and CDR2 SVGIG (reference sequence). The CDR3 has 16 amino acids. CDR3 coding DNA: TGTGCCTGGACTGGGGGCGGGGACGTCATATCAGATACGCAGTATTTT. Translated: CAWTGGGDVISDTQYF.

V is TRBV9 and J is TRBJ1-4; the D is unclear. Germline values: CDR1 SGDLS, CDR2 YYNGEE. The CDR3 runs 13 residues. Trimming removed 0 bases from V and 1 base from J, with 1 base in between. The CDR3 loop reads CASSVGTNEKLFF. The CDR3 DNA is TGTGCCAGCAGCGTAGGAACTAATGAAAAACTGTTTTTT.

The rearrangement links TRBV30 to TRBJ1-1, with unresolved D. CDR1 is GTSNPN, CDR2 SVGIG, per germline (reference sequence). There are 11 residues in the CDR3. V was trimmed by 4 bases and J by 5 bases, leaving 8 bases between them. CDR3 nucleotides: TGTGCCTGGACGGTTGGAACTGAAGCTTTCTTT. It yields the protein CAWTVGTEAFF.

This chain connects TRBV27 to TRBJ1-6, with D perhaps TRBD1 (6 bases). Per the germline V gene, CDR1 is MNHEY and CDR2 is SMNVEV (reference sequence). This CDR3 spans 12 amino acids. V was clipped by 5 bases and J by 15 bases, with 14 bases between them. CDR3 sequence: CASSVSGVFLHF. The CDR3 nucleotides are TGTGCCAGCAGTGTTTCAGGGGTTTTCCTCCACTTT.

The CDR3: CASSYSITGELFF. As DNA, the CDR3 is TGTGCCAGCAGTTACTCGATTACCGGGGAGCTGTTTTTT. This chain links TRBV6-6 with TRBJ2-2; D gene ambiguous. Trimming removed 0 bases at V and 5 bases at J, with 4 bases between. CDR3 length equals 13 residues. The germline V gene encodes CDR1 MNHNY and CDR2 SVGAGI (reference sequence).

The chain recombines TRBV28 with TRBJ1-4; TRBD1 is a possible D gene (6 bases). Trimming stripped 6 bases from V and 7 bases from J, with 15 bases between. Germline CDR1 and CDR2: MDHEN and SYDVKM. This CDR3 contains 14 residues. The CDR3 loop reads CASRGATGVEKLFF. CDR3 in DNA: TGTGCCAGCAGGGGGGCGACGGGGGTTGAAAAACTGTTTTTT.

The chain links TRBV24-1 to TRBJ2-7; D is possibly TRBD1 or TRBD2 (6 bases each). The V gene lost 8 bases and the J gene lost 3 bases, with 10 bases spanning the gap. The CDR3 is 12 amino acids. Germline CDR1 reads KGHDR; CDR2 reads SFDVKD. The CDR3 sequence: CATKGGGYEQYF. CDR3 coding DNA: TGTGCCACCAAGGGGGGAGGCTACGAGCAGTACTTC.

V is TRBV28 and J is TRBJ2-7, with 7 bases that match TRBD1. The CDR3 is made up of 16 amino acids. CDR1 is MDHEN and CDR2 is SYDVKM in the germline V gene. Trimming cost V 5 bases and J 2 bases; bases outside gene matches: 12. This CDR3 reads CASSGRGSAFPYEQYF. The CDR3 nucleotides read TGTGCCAGCAGTGGCAGGGGGTCCGCATTCCCCTACGAGCAGTACTTC.

The sample holds one count of this clone. The rearrangement uses TRBV7-2 and TRBJ2-7; 11 bases map to TRBD1. The junction had 3 bases not matched to a gene; V was cut back by 3 bases and J by 5 bases. The CDR3 sequence is 14 residues long. Germline assignment: CDR1 SGHTA and CDR2 FQGNSA. CDR3 sequence: CASSFGTGGHEQYF. CDR3 DNA sequence: TGTGCCAGCAGCTTCGGGACAGGGGGGCACGAGCAGTACTTC.

The sample holds a few counts of this clone. The genes are TRBV28 and TRBJ2-4; 10 nucleotides agree with TRBD1. The CDR3 runs 15 residues. Trimming took 5 bases from V and 8 from J; bases not matched to a gene: 9. Germline CDR1 and CDR2: MDHEN and SYDVKM. The CDR3 DNA follows: TGTGCCAGCAGTACGCCTTGGGACAGGGGTCACATTCAGTACTTC. Protein sequence: CASSTPWDRGHIQYF. The variable domain in full, with the rest retrieved from reference TRBV28 and TRBJ2-4, is DVKVTQSSRYLVKRTGEKVFLECVQDMDHENMFWYRQDPGLGLRLIYFSYDVKMKEKGDIPEGYSVSREKKERFSLILESASTNQTSMYLCASSTPWDRGHIQYFGAGTRLSVL.

This clone has just one count. The chain links TRBV19 to TRBJ2-1; 8 nucleotides align to TRBD2. CDR3 size: 17 residues. V trimming: 6 bases; J trimming: 0 bases; junction bases outside the gene matches: 10. Germline V gene sequence: CDR1 LNHDA, CDR2 SQIVND (reference sequence). The CDR3 sequence is CASSLGGGPASYNEQFF. The CDR3 bases are TGTGCCAGTAGCCTCGGGGGGGGCCCCGCCTCCTACAATGAGCAGTTCTTC.

The chain uses TRBV2 and TRBJ1-1, with TRBD1 as a possible D gene (5 bases). In germline, CDR1 is SNHLY, CDR2 FYNNEI. CDR3 size: 16 residues. V lost 2 bases to trimming and J lost 3 bases, with 16 bases between them. CDR3 bases: TGTGCCAGCAGTGAACCGCGGGGGGAAGGGCACACTGAAGCTTTCTTT. It codes for CASSEPRGEGHTEAFF.

V is TRBV12-3 or TRBV12-4 and J is TRBJ1-1, with 8 bases that match TRBD1. The trim removed 10 bases at V and 3 bases at J, leaving 7 bases unmatched. CDR3 size: 13 residues. DNA of the CDR3: TGTGCCACATACCACAGGGGGGACACTGAAGCTTTCTTT. It specifies CATYHRGDTEAFF.

Only a few counts were recorded for this clone. The DNA of the CDR3 is TGTGCCAGCAGCGTAGCAGGGGACAGGGCCGGGGAGCTGTTTTTT. It encodes CASSVAGDRAGELFF. The chain employs TRBV9 and TRBJ2-2; 9 positions agree with TRBD1. CDR3 length equals 15 residues. Germline lookup yields CDR1 SGDLS and CDR2 YYNGEE. V shed 0 bases and J 6 bases; nucleotides not matched to a gene: 3.

This chain links TRBV28 with TRBJ2-7; 7 positions match TRBD1. The trim removed 1 base at V and 3 bases at J, leaving 3 bases unmatched. Germline V gene sequence: CDR1 MDHEN, CDR2 SYDVKM. The CDR3 length is 14 residues. In DNA form, the CDR3 reads TGTGCCAGCAGTTTATCGAGACAGGGCTACGAGCAGTACTTC. Its protein is CASSLSRQGYEQYF. Looking up the rest from reference TRBV28 and TRBJ2-7 gives the full variable domain: DVKVTQSSRYLVKRTGEKVFLECVQDMDHENMFWYRQDPGLGLRLIYFSYDVKMKEKGDIPEGYSVSREKKERFSLILESASTNQTSMYLCASSLSRQGYEQYFGPGTRLTVT.

This chain uses TRBV14 with TRBJ2-1; 9 nucleotides line up with TRBD1. The germline V gene encodes CDR1 SGHDN and CDR2 FVKESK. CDR3 length: 17 residues. V trimming: 0 bases; J trimming: 2 bases; junction bases outside the gene matches: 5. Here the CDR3 DNA reads TGTGCCAGCAGCCAAGAAATGGACAGGGGCGCCTACAATGAGCAGTTCTTC. Its translation is CASSQEMDRGAYNEQFF. The full variable domain, with the rest looked up from reference TRBV14 and TRBJ2-1, is EAGVTQFPSHSVIEKGQTVTLRCDPISGHDNLYWYRRVMGKEIKFLLHFVKESKQDESGMPNNRFLAERTGGTYSTLKVQPAELEDSGVYFCASSQEMDRGAYNEQFFGPGTRLTVL.

The rearrangement joins TRBV10-3 to TRBJ1-3; maybe TRBD1 (5 bases). The V gene's germline CDR1 is ENHRY and CDR2 SYGVKD. The CDR3 contains 13 residues. Between the trimmed V and J ends, which lost 10 bases and 0 bases, there was a span of 10 bases. DNA of the CDR3: TGTGCCAGCAAGGACAACTCTGGAAACACCATATATTTT. Its translation is CASKDNSGNTIYF.

The CDR3 DNA sequence: TGCGCCAGCAGCGGAGAGGGGGCGGGGAGGAGTGGCTACACCTTC. Protein: CASSGEGAGRSGYTF. The V gene is TRBV4-1, the J gene TRBJ1-2; 7 nucleotides agree with TRBD1. The CDR3 extends over 15 amino acids. With 5 bases clipped from V and 7 bases from J, the junction kept 13 bases outside the gene matches. The germline CDR1 and CDR2 sequences are MGHRA and YSYEKL.

This clone was seen just once. This chain uses TRBV21-1 with TRBJ2-7; TRBD1, as called in the table, went unchecked against the DNA. TRBV21-1 is given as a pseudogene. The CDR3 totals 15 residues. The CDR3 loop is CASSKVWTVIGEQYF. The CDR3, as DNA: TGTGCCAGCAGCAAGGTGTGGACAGTCATCGGGGAGCAGTACTTC.

The chain combines TRBV3-1 (or the pseudogene TRBV3-2) with TRBJ1-2; D not resolved. Trimming removed 0 bases at V and 7 bases at J, with 12 bases between. Germline V CDR1 and CDR2: LGHDT, YNNKEL (reference sequence). This CDR3 comprises 14 residues. CDR3 residues: CASSQDIPVLGYTF. The CDR3 DNA sequence: TGTGCCAGCAGCCAAGATATACCGGTCCTTGGCTACACCTTC.